These 15 T cell receptor beta chains were all obtained from the same sample, sequenced in a study of cytomegalovirus exposure and HLA in healthy donors (dated by TCRdb to the late 2010s). The library was produced with the immunoSEQ multiplex PCR assay. A mixture of 60 forward primers for TCR Vbeta segments and 13 reverse primers for TCR Jbeta segments was used in the multiplex PCR. As stored in TCRdb, this immuneACCESS dataset retains in-frame rearrangements with V and J assigned. A fraction of the clones does not appear; measured against another copy, unresolved V genes explain less than half of the discrepancy, and the remainder lacks a known reason. Across this sample there are roughly 140,000 clones, with 70% to 85% seen only once. In total, the top ten clones hold around 2.5% of the sample. Sequencing was performed on PBMCs. These receptors were collected from a male donor in good health and CMV-seronegative.

This chain joins TRBV5-1 and TRBJ2-1; D gene unclear. The CDR3 totals 12 residues. V dropped 1 base and J dropped 5 bases, with 4 bases sitting between them. Looked up from germline, CDR1 is SGHRS and CDR2 is YFSETQ. For the CDR3, the DNA is TGCGCCAGCAGCTTGCAGAACAATGAGCAGTTCTTC. It specifies CASSLQNNEQFF.

This clone was seen more than once but under ten times. The chain joins TRBV15 to TRBJ1-1, with 8 bases fitting TRBD1. The germline V gene has CDR1 LNHNV and CDR2 YYDKDF (reference sequence). There are 14 residues in the CDR3. Unmatched junction bases numbered 2, after V lost 1 base and J lost 4 bases. The CDR3 region is CATSRGTGGTEAFF. CDR3 nucleotide sequence: TGTGCCACCAGCAGAGGAACAGGGGGCACTGAAGCTTTCTTT.

The V gene is TRBV7-8, the J gene TRBJ2-5; D perhaps matches TRBD2 (5 bases). Trimming took off 10 bases at V and 5 bases at J, with 11 bases between the two ends. The CDR3 consists of 11 residues. In germline, CDR1 is SGHVS, CDR2 FQNEAQ. CDR3 protein: CATRGWETQYF. The CDR3 DNA reads TGTGCCACAAGAGGGTGGGAGACCCAGTACTTC.

This chain connects TRBV7-3 to TRBJ2-1; 9 nucleotides agree with TRBD2. The length of the CDR3 is 15 residues. The V and J ends lost 5 bases and 2 bases, in that order; junction bases with no gene match: 4. Germline lookup yields CDR1 SGHTA and CDR2 FQGTGA. The chain's CDR3 is CASSALAGPYNEQFF. The CDR3 DNA sequence: TGTGCCAGCAGCGCTCTAGCGGGACCCTACAATGAGCAGTTCTTC.

V and J are TRBV30 and TRBJ1-1; D may be TRBD1 (5 bases). Germline V gene lookup returns CDR1 GTSNPN and CDR2 SVGIG (reference sequence). Deletions cut 0 bases from V and 0 bases from J, with 11 bases between. CDR3 length: 15 residues. The chain's CDR3 is CAWSVGGTVNTEAFF. CDR3 sequence (DNA): TGTGCCTGGAGTGTAGGCGGGACGGTGAACACTGAAGCTTTCTTT.

Concerning this clone itself: Compared with germline, one end of the junction differs, possibly owing to a read error. The chain carries TRBV5-1 and TRBJ2-7; TRBD2 might be the D (5 bases). Germline assignment: CDR1 SGHRS and CDR2 YFSETQ. CDR3 length: 13 residues. The CDR3 loop is CASRSASSHEQYF. As DNA, the CDR3 is TGCGCCAGCAGATCGGCTAGCTCCCACGAGCAGTACTTC.

The chain combines TRBV27 with TRBJ1-1; D not certain. V gave up 6 bases and J gave up 0 bases, with 11 bases separating them. Germline V gives CDR1 MNHEY, CDR2 SMNVEV (reference sequence). This CDR3 spans 14 amino acids. CDR3 amino acids: CASSLQFMNTEAFF. CDR3 bases: TGTGCCAGCAGCCTACAGTTCATGAACACTGAAGCTTTCTTT.

The chain uses TRBV11-2 and TRBJ1-5; 9 bases agree with TRBD1. The V gene end was trimmed by 5 bases and the J gene end by 6 bases; junction bases not matched to a gene: 5. The CDR3 loop spans 14 amino acids. Germline CDR1 SGHAT, CDR2 FQNNGV. CDR3 DNA sequence: TGTGCCAGCAGCCGGGGACAGGGCGGTCAGCCCCAGCATTTT. Translating gives CASSRGQGGQPQHF.

The chain has TRBV10-3 and TRBJ2-5; D is possibly TRBD2 (6 bases). The CDR3 runs to 13 residues. V lost 6 bases, J lost 3 bases, and 11 bases lay in between. Germline V lookup: CDR1 ENHRY, CDR2 SYGVKD. CDR3 in amino acids: CAISSTREETQYF. As DNA, the CDR3 is TGTGCCATCAGCTCGACTAGGGAAGAGACCCAGTACTTC.

This clone has just one count. The V gene is TRBV5-8, the J gene TRBJ2-1, with 12 bases aligning to TRBD2. J was trimmed by 3 bases and V by 0 bases; bases with no gene match: 7. CDR3 length equals 18 residues. The germline CDR1 and CDR2 sequences are SGHTS and YDEGEE. CDR3 sequence reads: CASSLELAGGENYNEQFF. The CDR3 nucleotides are TGTGCCAGCAGCTTGGAGCTAGCGGGAGGGGAGAACTACAATGAGCAGTTCTTC.

The V and J genes are TRBV7-8 and TRBJ2-1, with D perhaps matching TRBD2 (5 bases). The V gene's germline CDR1 is SGHVS and CDR2 FQNEAQ. CDR3 length: 18 residues. V lost 5 bases to trimming and J lost 7 bases, with 27 bases between them. In nucleotides, the CDR3 is TGTGCCAGCAGCCCCCACCCGGCGTGGCGTAGCTCGGGAAATGAGCAGTTCTTC. Its protein is CASSPHPAWRSSGNEQFF. Variable domain in full (rest from reference TRBV7-8 and TRBJ2-1): GAGVSQSPRYKVAKRGQDVALRCDPISGHVSLFWYQQALGQGPEFLTYFQNEAQLDKSGLPSDRFFAERPEGSVSTLKIQRTQQEDSAVYLCASSPHPAWRSSGNEQFFGPGTRLTVL.

The chain combines TRBV28 with TRBJ2-5; 8 bases align to TRBD2. Germline assignment: CDR1 MDHEN and CDR2 SYDVKM. V shed 7 bases, J shed 5 bases, and the junction held 12 bases outside the gene matches. CDR3 size: 15 residues. The CDR3 protein is CASTLTGGDEETQYF. The CDR3 DNA reads as TGTGCCAGCACCCTCACGGGAGGGGATGAGGAGACCCAGTACTTC.

The CDR3 sequence is CASSPSGGGLNTEAFF. The CDR3 region has the DNA TGTGCCAGCTCACCCTCGGGAGGGGGGCTAAACACTGAAGCTTTCTTT. The gene calls are TRBV18 and TRBJ1-1; perhaps TRBD1 as D (6 bases). The CDR3 extends over 16 amino acids. The V and J ends lost 3 bases and 2 bases respectively, with 16 bases between them. Per the germline V gene, CDR1 is KGHSH and CDR2 is LQKENI.

J is TRBJ2-3 and V is TRBV5-1; 8 bases are shared with TRBD2. This CDR3 is built from 16 residues. Germline lookup yields CDR1 SGHRS and CDR2 YFSETQ. Trimming removed 2 bases from V and 4 bases from J; junction bases left unmatched: 9. CDR3 in DNA: TGCGCCAGCAGCTTAGCTTTAGGAGCGGGAGCAGATACGCAGTATTTT. Protein product: CASSLALGAGADTQYF.

The gene calls are TRBV27 and TRBJ2-3, with D perhaps matching TRBD1 (5 bases). CDR1 is MNHEY, CDR2 SMNVEV, per germline (reference sequence). Between the trimmed V and J ends, which lost 6 bases and 4 bases, there was a span of 14 bases. CDR3 length: 14 amino acids. The DNA for the CDR3 is TGTGCCAGCAGCCTGAATCTAGGGGCAGATACGCAGTATTTT. Protein product: CASSLNLGADTQYF.